These 7 T cell receptor beta chains were sequenced from one sample in a study of cytomegalovirus exposure and HLA in healthy donors. The primer mix had 60 Vbeta and 13 Jbeta primers. Assay: immunoSEQ multiplex PCR; the TCRdb copy retains only in-frame clones and omits some. Of under 150,000 clones listed, roughly 9.9% were seen once; the top ten hold 2.5% to 3.5%. Sequenced material: PBMCs. All receptors derive from a man younger than 40 in good health and CMV-seronegative.

The chain uses TRBV7-9 and TRBJ2-3; 12 nucleotides agree with TRBD1. The CDR3 extends over 14 amino acids. The germline CDR1 and CDR2 sequences are SEHNR and FQNEAQ (reference sequence). V was pared by 8 bases and J by 3 bases, with 3 bases of the junction left unmatched. CDR3: CASGDRGRTDTQYF. CDR3 bases: TGTGCCAGCGGGGACAGGGGGCGAACAGATACGCAGTATTTT. The entire variable domain, with the rest obtained from reference TRBV7-9 and TRBJ2-3, is as follows: DTGVSQNPRHKITKRGQNVTFRCDPISEHNRLYWYRQTLGQGPEFLTYFQNEAQLEKSRLLSDRFSAERPKGSFSTLEIQRTEQGDSAMYLCASGDRGRTDTQYFGPGTRLTVL.

This clone was observed a few times. The chain employs TRBV4-1 and TRBJ1-4; D might be TRBD1 (5 bases). The germline CDR1 and CDR2 sequences are MGHRA and YSYEKL. The V end lost 0 bases, the J end lost 15 bases, and 26 bases lay between the germline ends. The CDR3 consists of 17 residues. The CDR3 here is CASSQEALTDPEKLLFF. CDR3 nucleotide sequence: TGCGCCAGCAGCCAAGAAGCGTTGACAGATCCCGAAAAACTTTTGTTTTTT.

This clone occurred a few times. The gene calls are TRBV6-5 and TRBJ2-3, with 7 bases lining up with TRBD1. Trimming at V came to 2 bases and at J to 5 bases, leaving 7 bases not matched to a gene. This CDR3 contains 15 residues. Germline CDR1 reads MNHEY; CDR2 reads SVGAGI. The CDR3 loop is CASSYTGAGKDTQYF. The CDR3 DNA reads TGTGCCAGCAGTTACACAGGGGCAGGAAAAGATACGCAGTATTTT.

The rearrangement joins TRBV15 to TRBJ1-4; 9 bases map to TRBD1. J was trimmed by 7 bases and V by 0 bases; bases with no gene match: 9. Germline loops: CDR1 LNHNV, CDR2 YYDKDF (reference sequence). The CDR3 has 17 residues. CDR3 loop: CATSRDRWDREGEKLFF. For the CDR3, the DNA is TGTGCCACCAGCAGAGATCGTTGGGACAGGGAAGGTGAAAAACTGTTTTTT.

V is TRBV10-2 and J is TRBJ2-2; 9 positions match TRBD1. Germline values: CDR1 WSHSY, CDR2 SAAADI. The CDR3 is 14 amino acids. V lost 6 bases, J lost 7 bases, and 6 bases stayed unmatched. CDR3: CASSYRGLGGELFF. Written as DNA, the CDR3 is TGCGCCAGCAGCTACAGGGGGCTTGGCGGGGAGCTGTTTTTT.

V gene TRBV2 combines with J gene TRBJ2-2; 8 nucleotides match TRBD2. Trimming took 8 bases from V and 1 from J; bases not matched to a gene: 6. The CDR3 is 15 amino acids. Germline V lookup: CDR1 SNHLY, CDR2 FYNNEI. CDR3 amino acids: CASGVAGQNTGELFF. The CDR3 DNA sequence: TGTGCCAGCGGCGTAGCGGGACAGAACACCGGGGAGCTGTTTTTT. Variable domain in full (rest from reference TRBV2 and TRBJ2-2): EPEVTQTPSHQVTQMGQEVILRCVPISNHLYFYWYRQILGQKVEFLVSFYNNEISEKSEIFDDQFSVERPDGSNFTLKIRSTKLEDSAMYFCASGVAGQNTGELFFGEGSRLTVL.

The CDR3 DNA reads TGTGCCAGCAGGCCTATGTGGGGGCTGAACGGGGAGCTGTTTTTT. This translates into CASRPMWGLNGELFF. The chain links TRBV6-1 to TRBJ2-2, with a tentative D call TRBD1 (6 bases). The CDR3 consists of 15 residues. The germline V and J ends were trimmed by 6 bases and 7 bases, with 18 bases remaining between them. From germline, CDR1 is MNHNS and CDR2 SASEGT.